This section outlines one T cell receptor beta chain sequence together with its context. Its specific antigen is unknown. Base qualities are not recorded, but no much larger clone differs from it by a single base. TCRbeta CDR3 regions were amplified from genomic DNA by means of the immunoSEQ Assay, a bias-controlled multiplex PCR. Concerning the study's data processing: Within the assay, amplification of reference gene primers was used to estimate how many nucleated cells each sample contained. To quantify the absolute abundance of each unique TCRbeta CDR3 rearrangement, sequence reads were collapsed and filtered. For each sample, productive Simpson clonality was calculated as the square root of Simpson's diversity index across productive rearrangements. TCRdb carries this immuneACCESS record with in-frame sequences only. Its versions omit some clonotypes, under half of them owing to an unresolved V gene in the studies checked, with the rest unexplained. Clonal size and the V and J genes are those of that table, whereas D and trimming came from the DNA. The sample contains under 150,000 clones, 84% of them found a single time. The ten largest clones represent approximately 8.1% of the sample.

The data belong to a study of blood T cell repertoires in COVID-19 (dated by TCRdb to the early 2020s). At the level of the whole study: Collaborator samples came from the United States, Italy and Spain and covered acute and convalescent phases of COVID-19. The material from the prospective study consisted of cDNA or gDNA derived from T cells, B-cell-depleted T cells, or PBMCs. The dataset comprised deeply sampled blood TCRbeta repertoires from subjects exposed to, actively infected with, or recovered from COVID-19. The repertoires were made available in a free public database intended to serve as a resource for research on the immune response to SARS-CoV-2. The samples were drawn from the first 160 participants of the ongoing ImmuneRACE study and from some 1,300 subjects provided by 6 global collaborators. Sample metadata almost always included a de-identified subject ID, COVID-19 status, age in years and sex. Where available, HLA class I and class II types were taken from metadata supplied by the sample provider and were not determined by assay-based typing. Study-wide conclusions, independent of this receptor: How much clinical and demographic metadata was included differed by source and by participant, and the metadata was provided uncurated.

The CDR3 runs 14 residues from the cysteine to the phenylalanine. The DNA shown is the 42-base CDR3, in frame from base 1. V sheds 3 bases and J sheds 5 bases, leaving 12 bases between their ends. Taken from the germline V gene, the CDR1 and CDR2 loops are MGHRA and YSYEKL. Whole blood was collected in K2EDTA tubes by collaborating institutions according to the institutions' own protocols. For TCRbeta analysis, collaborators shipped samples as frozen whole blood, isolated PBMCs, or DNA extracted from either of those sample types. This chain joins TRBV4-1 to TRBJ2-3; TRBD1 is possibly the D segment (6 matching bases). The sample consisted of peripheral blood. This clonotype was sampled from a middle-aged woman with acute or convalescent COVID-19. The CDR3 amino acid sequence is: CASSHPGHRDTQYF. The DNA is as follows: TGCGCCAGCAGCCACCCGGGACACCGAGATACGCAGTATTTT.